This TCR beta chain is from a study of T cells in Graves' hyperthyroidism and ophthalmopathy. This CDR3 comprises 17 residues. Per germline, CDR1 PRHDT and CDR2 FYEKMQ (reference sequence). The V gene end was trimmed by 5 bases and the J gene end by 3 bases; junction bases not matched to a gene: 7. Exclusion of a patient resulted from uncontrolled infection, other autoimmune disease, pregnancy or lactation. Using RNA transcripts as the source, TCR beta CDR3 regions were amplified. Primed by the HTBI set, a first-round RT-PCR was run on the TCR CDR3. TCRdb recomputed calls from the multiplex PCR reads with MiXCR, one row per CDR3 protein. In the table there are roughly 530,000 distinct CDR3 sequences, 17% of which are singletons. Whole-study findings and limits: Clonotypes that were expanded in thyroid above 0.001 mostly appeared in blood too.

This clonotype was recorded at least ten times. Antigen specificity is unknown. The chain joins TRBV13 to TRBJ2-1, with 13 bases matching TRBD2. The clonotype comes from a woman between 18 and 30 years old with Graves' ophthalmopathy. Sequencing was done on a sample of blood. The CDR3 nucleotides read TGTGCCAGCAGCCCTGCGGGGACTAGCGGGAACTACAATGAGCAGTTCTTC. It encodes CASSPAGTSGNYNEQFF.